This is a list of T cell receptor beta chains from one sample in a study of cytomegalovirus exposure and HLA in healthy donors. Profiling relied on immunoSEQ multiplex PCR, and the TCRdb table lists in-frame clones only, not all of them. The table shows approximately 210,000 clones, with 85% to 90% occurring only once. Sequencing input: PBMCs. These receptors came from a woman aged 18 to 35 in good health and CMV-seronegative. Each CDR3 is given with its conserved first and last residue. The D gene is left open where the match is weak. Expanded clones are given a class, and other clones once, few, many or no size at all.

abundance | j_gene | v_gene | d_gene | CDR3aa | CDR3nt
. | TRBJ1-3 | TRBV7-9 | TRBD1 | CASSLPLGQGGDTIYF | TGTGCCAGCAGCTTACCCCTCGGACAGGGGGGGGACACCATATATTTT
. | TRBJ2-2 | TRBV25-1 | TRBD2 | CASSELAGRELFF | TGTGCCAGCAGTGAATTAGCGGGGCGGGAGCTGTTTTTT
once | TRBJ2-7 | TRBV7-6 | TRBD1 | CASSLRDRSYEQYF | TGTGCCAGCAGCCTGCGGGACAGGAGTTACGAGCAGTACTTC
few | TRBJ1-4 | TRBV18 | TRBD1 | CASSQGTGNEKLFF | TGTGCCAGCTCACAAGGGACAGGGAATGAAAAACTGTTTTTT
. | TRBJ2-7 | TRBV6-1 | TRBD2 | CASSALAGAVGEQYF | TGTGCCAGCAGTGCACTAGCGGGAGCCGTCGGCGAGCAGTACTTC
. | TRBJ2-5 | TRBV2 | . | CASSDVRGRVEQETQYF | TGTGCCAGCAGTGACGTCCGTGGCAGGGTGGAACAAGAGACCCAGTACTTC
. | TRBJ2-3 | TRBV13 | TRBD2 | CASSSSGGSPSTDTQYF | TGTGCCAGCAGCTCTAGCGGGGGCTCCCCGAGCACAGATACGCAGTATTTT
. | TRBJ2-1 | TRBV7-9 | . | CASSLGGRVGNEQFF | TGTGCCAGCAGCTTAGGGGGCAGGGTTGGGAATGAGCAGTTCTTC
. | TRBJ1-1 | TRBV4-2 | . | CASSPGGSTEAFF | TGTGCCAGCAGCCCTGGGGGGAGCACTGAAGCTTTCTTT
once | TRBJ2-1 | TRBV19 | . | CASGQLGAVDEQFF | TGTGCCAGTGGACAGTTGGGGGCGGTCGATGAGCAGTTCTTC
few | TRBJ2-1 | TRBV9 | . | CASSPPRGSQPAHEQFF | TGTGCCAGCAGCCCACCTCGGGGGAGCCAACCCGCTCATGAGCAGTTCTTC
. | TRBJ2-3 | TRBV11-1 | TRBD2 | CASSLEAGGADTQYF | TGTGCCAGCAGCTTAGAGGCGGGAGGGGCAGATACGCAGTATTTT
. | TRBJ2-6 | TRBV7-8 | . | CASTLTSGANVLTF | TGTGCCAGCACCCTAACCTCTGGGGCCAACGTCCTGACTTTC
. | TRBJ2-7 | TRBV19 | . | CASSIAGGEYEQYF | TGTGCCAGTAGTATAGCCGGCGGGGAGTACGAGCAGTACTTC
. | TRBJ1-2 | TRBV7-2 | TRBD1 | CASSLDRGDYGYTF | TGTGCCAGCAGCTTAGACAGGGGTGACTATGGCTACACCTTC
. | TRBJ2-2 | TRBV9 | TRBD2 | CASSFRTSGGPTVTGELFF | TGTGCCAGCAGCTTTCGGACTAGCGGGGGGCCAACCGTCACCGGGGAGCTGTTTTTT
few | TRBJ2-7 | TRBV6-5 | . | CASSSYYEQYF | TGTGCCAGCAGTTCCTACTACGAGCAGTACTTC
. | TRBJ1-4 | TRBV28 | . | CASSLGGAWEKLFF | TGTGCCAGCAGCCTGGGGGGGGCATGGGAAAAACTGTTTTTT
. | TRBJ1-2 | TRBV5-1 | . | CASSLEGDYGYTF | TGCGCCAGCAGCTTGGAAGGGGACTATGGCTACACCTTC
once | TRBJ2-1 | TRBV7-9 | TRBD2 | CASSHGTSGTPREQFF | TGTGCCAGCAGCCACGGGACTAGCGGGACCCCCCGAGAGCAGTTCTTC
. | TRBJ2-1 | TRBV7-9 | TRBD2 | CASSPRTSGIFDEQFF | TGTGCCAGCAGCCCCCGGACTAGCGGGATTTTCGATGAGCAGTTCTTC
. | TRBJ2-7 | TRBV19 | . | CASSRQERYEQYF | TGTGCCAGTAGTCGACAGGAGCGGTACGAGCAGTACTTC
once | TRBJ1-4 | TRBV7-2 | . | CASSLGRRDNEKLFF | TGTGCCAGCAGCTTGGGTCGGCGGGATAATGAAAAACTGTTTTTT
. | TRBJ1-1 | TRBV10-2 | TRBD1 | CASSPGQGSAGWF | TGCGCCAGCAGCCCCGGACAGGGGTCGGCCGGATGGTTT
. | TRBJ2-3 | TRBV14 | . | CASSQTRRSLTDTQYF | TGTGCCAGCAGCCAAACTCGGCGGAGCCTCACAGATACGCAGTATTTT
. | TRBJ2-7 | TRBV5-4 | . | CASSWGAGSYEQYF | TGTGCCAGCAGCTGGGGTGCGGGATCCTACGAGCAGTACTTC
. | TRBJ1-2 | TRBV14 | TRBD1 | CASSQAGGPPYGYTF | TGTGCCAGCAGCCAAGCAGGGGGCCCCCCATATGGCTACACCTTC
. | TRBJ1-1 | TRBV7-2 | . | CASSLDPRLEAFF | TGTGCCAGCAGCTTAGACCCGCGCCTTGAAGCTTTCTTT
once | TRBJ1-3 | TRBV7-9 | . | CSSSLWDTNLSGNTIYF | TGTTCCAGCAGCTTATGGGACACCAATCTCTCTGGAAACACCATATATTTT
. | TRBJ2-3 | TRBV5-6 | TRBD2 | CASSSMGGMTDTQYF | TGTGCCAGCAGCTCAATGGGGGGGATGACAGATACGCAGTATTTT
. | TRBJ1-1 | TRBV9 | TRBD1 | CASSVGQNEDEAFF | TGTGCCAGCAGCGTGGGACAGAACGAAGATGAAGCTTTCTTT
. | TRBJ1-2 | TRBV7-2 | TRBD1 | CASSLAPGGTYGYTF | TGTGCCAGCAGCTTAGCGCCAGGGGGAACCTATGGCTACACCTTC
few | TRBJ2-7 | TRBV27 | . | CASSLFFPSYEQYF | TGTGCCAGCAGTCTTTTCTTCCCCTCCTACGAGCAGTACTTC
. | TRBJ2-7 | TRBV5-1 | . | CASSLASTVYEQYF | TGCGCCAGCAGCTTGGCCTCGACAGTCTACGAGCAGTACTTC
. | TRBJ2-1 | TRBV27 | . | CASSLSGPWNEQFF | TGTGCCAGCAGTTTATCGGGGCCCTGGAATGAGCAGTTCTTC
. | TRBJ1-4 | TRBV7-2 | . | CASSPRGAGEKLFF | TGTGCCAGCAGCCCTCGGGGGGCAGGGGAAAAACTGTTTTTT
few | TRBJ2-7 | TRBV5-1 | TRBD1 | CASSFQPGQGGNEQYF | TGCGCCAGCAGCTTTCAACCGGGACAGGGGGGCAACGAGCAGTACTTC